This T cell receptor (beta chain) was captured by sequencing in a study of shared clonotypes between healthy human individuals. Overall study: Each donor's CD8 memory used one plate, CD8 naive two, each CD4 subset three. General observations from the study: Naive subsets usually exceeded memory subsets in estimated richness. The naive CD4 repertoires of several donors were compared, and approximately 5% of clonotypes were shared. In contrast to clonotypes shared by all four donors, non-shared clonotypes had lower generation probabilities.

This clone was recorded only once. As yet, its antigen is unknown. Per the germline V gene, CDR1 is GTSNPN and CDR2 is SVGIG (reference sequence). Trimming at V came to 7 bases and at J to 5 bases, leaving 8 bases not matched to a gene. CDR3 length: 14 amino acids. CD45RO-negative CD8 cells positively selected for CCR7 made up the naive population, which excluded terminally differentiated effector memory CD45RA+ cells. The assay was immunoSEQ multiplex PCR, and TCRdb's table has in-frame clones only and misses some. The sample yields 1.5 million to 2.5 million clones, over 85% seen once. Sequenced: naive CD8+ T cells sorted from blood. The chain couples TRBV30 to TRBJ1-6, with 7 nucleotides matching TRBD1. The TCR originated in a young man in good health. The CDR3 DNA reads TGTGCCTCTGGGACAGACAAAAATAATTCACCCCTCCACTTT. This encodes CASGTDKNNSPLHF.